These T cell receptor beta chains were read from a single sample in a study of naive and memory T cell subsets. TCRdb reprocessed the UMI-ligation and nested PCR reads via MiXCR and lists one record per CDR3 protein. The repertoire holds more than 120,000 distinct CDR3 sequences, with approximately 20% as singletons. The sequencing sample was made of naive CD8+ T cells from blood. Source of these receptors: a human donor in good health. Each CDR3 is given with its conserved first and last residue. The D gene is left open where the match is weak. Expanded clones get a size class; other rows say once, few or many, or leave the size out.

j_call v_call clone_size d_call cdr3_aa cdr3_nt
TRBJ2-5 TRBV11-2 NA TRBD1 CASSEDRGETQYF TGTGCCAGCTCGGAGGACAGGGGGGAGACCCAGTACTTC
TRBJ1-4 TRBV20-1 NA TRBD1 CSARPQDRESEKLFF TGCAGTGCTAGACCTCAGGACAGGGAGAGCGAAAAACTGTTTTTT
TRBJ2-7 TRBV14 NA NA CASSHGGTAYEQYF TGTGCCAGCAGTCACGGCGGGACAGCCTACGAGCAGTACTTC
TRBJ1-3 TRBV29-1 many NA CSVVGGNTIYF TGCAGCGTTGTGGGTGGAAACACCATATATTTT
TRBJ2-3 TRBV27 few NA CASSFLRGGDTQYF TGTGCCAGCAGTTTTCTCCGGGGTGGCGATACGCAGTATTTT
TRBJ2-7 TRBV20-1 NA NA CSARDPGHYEQYF TGCAGTGCTAGAGATCCGGGCCATTACGAGCAGTACTTC
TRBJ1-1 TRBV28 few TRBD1 CASSLSSDRAYTEAFF TGTGCCAGCAGTTTATCGTCGGACAGGGCGTACACTGAAGCTTTCTTT
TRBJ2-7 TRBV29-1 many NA CSVEGGEQYEQYF TGCAGCGTTGAAGGCGGGGAGCAATACGAGCAGTACTTC
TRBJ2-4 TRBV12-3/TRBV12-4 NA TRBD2 CASSAGTSGTRRWRIQYF TGTGCCAGCAGTGCCGGGACTAGCGGGACTAGGAGGTGGAGGATTCAGTACTTC
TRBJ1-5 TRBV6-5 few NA CASSYSEGAGQPQHF TGTGCCAGCAGTTACTCGGAGGGCGCAGGGCAGCCCCAGCATTTT
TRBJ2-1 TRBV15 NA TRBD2 CATSGQLAGGLNEQFF TGTGCCACCAGCGGCCAACTAGCGGGAGGTTTAAATGAGCAGTTCTTC
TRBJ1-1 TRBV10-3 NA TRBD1 CAISESVRDRGLF TGTGCCATCAGTGAGTCTGTAAGGGACAGGGGTCTCTTT
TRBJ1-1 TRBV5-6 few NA CASSLFVEEENTEAFF TGTGCCAGCAGCTTGTTTGTTGAGGAGGAGAACACTGAAGCTTTCTTT
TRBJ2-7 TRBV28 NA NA CASSPDIVSYEQYF TGTGCCAGCAGCCCGGATATCGTATCCTACGAGCAGTACTTC
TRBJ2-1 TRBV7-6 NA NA CASSLRGAAGYEQFF TGTGCCAGCAGCTTAAGGGGGGCTGCCGGGTATGAGCAGTTCTTC
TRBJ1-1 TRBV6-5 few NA CASSYSRNLNTEAFF TGTGCCAGCAGTTACTCTAGGAACCTGAACACTGAAGCTTTCTTT
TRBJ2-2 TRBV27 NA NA CASSPTDGNTGELFF TGTGCCAGCAGTCCCACGGACGGGAACACCGGGGAGCTGTTTTTT
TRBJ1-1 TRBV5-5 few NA CASSLVVGPEAFF TGTGCCAGCAGCTTGGTGGTGGGCCCGGAAGCTTTCTTT
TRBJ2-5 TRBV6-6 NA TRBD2 CASLTLAPKETQYF TGTGCCAGCCTAACACTAGCGCCTAAAGAGACCCAGTACTTC
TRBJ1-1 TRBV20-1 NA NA CSARSTGEAFF TGCAGTGCTCGTTCAACAGGTGAAGCTTTCTTT
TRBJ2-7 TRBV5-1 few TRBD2 CASSPWASGSTGEQYF TGCGCCAGCAGCCCATGGGCTAGCGGGAGTACGGGCGAGCAGTACTTC
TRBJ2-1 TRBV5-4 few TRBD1 CASNHRDRAYNEQFF TGTGCCAGCAACCACCGGGACAGGGCTTACAATGAGCAGTTCTTC
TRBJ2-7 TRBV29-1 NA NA CSVEAGDSSYEQYF TGCAGCGTTGAAGCTGGGGATTCCTCCTACGAGCAGTACTTC
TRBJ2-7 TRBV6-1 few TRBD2 CASSGLAVSYEQYF TGTGCCAGCAGCGGACTAGCGGTCTCCTACGAGCAGTACTTC
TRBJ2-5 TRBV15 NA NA CATRGRSQETQYF TGTGCCACCAGAGGGCGGTCCCAAGAGACCCAGTACTTC
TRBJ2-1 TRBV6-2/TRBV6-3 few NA CASSYKTVINEQFF TGTGCCAGCAGTTACAAGACTGTAATAAATGAGCAGTTCTTC
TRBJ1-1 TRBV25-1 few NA CASSVGDVRGMNTEAFF TGTGCCAGCAGTGTCGGCGACGTTAGGGGCATGAACACTGAAGCTTTCTTT
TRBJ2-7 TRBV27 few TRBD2 CASGAGVYEQYF TGTGCCAGCGGGGCGGGAGTCTACGAGCAGTACTTC
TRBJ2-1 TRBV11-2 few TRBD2 CASSTSLAGDNEQFF TGTGCCAGCAGCACCTCCCTAGCGGGAGATAATGAGCAGTTCTTC
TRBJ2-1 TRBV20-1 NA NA CSARVAEFIYNEQFF TGCAGTGCTAGAGTAGCGGAGTTCATCTACAATGAGCAGTTCTTC
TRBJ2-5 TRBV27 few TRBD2 CASSSYWGLAGGGETQYF TGTGCCAGCAGCTCTTATTGGGGACTAGCGGGAGGAGGAGAGACCCAGTACTTC
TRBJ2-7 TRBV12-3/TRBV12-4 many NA CASSLRVYEQYF TGTGCCAGCAGTTTAAGGGTCTACGAGCAGTACTTC
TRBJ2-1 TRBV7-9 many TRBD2 CASTRAGDYNEQFF TGTGCCAGCACCCGAGCGGGAGACTACAATGAGCAGTTCTTC
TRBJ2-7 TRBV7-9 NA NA CASSLVRTGTPYEQYF TGTGCCAGCAGCTTAGTCAGAACAGGGACCCCCTACGAGCAGTACTTC
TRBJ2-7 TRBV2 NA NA CASSQTSPERQYF TGTGCCAGCAGCCAGACTTCTCCGGAGCGGCAGTACTTC
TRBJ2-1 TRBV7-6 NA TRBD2 CASSRGLAGDRTASEQFF TGTGCCAGCAGCCGAGGACTAGCGGGAGATCGGACTGCCAGTGAGCAGTTCTTC
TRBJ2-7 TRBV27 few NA CASSLGGRIYEQYF TGTGCCAGCAGTTTAGGTGGGAGGATTTACGAGCAGTACTTC
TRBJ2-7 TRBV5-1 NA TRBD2 CASSSGTSGRATYEQYF TGCGCCAGCAGCTCCGGGACTAGCGGGAGGGCCACCTACGAGCAGTACTTC
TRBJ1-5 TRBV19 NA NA CASSWRLSSNQPQHF TGTGCCAGTAGTTGGCGGCTGAGCAGCAATCAGCCCCAGCATTTT
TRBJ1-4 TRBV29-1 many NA CSVEDRGVATNEKLFF TGCAGCGTTGAAGACAGGGGAGTAGCAACTAATGAAAAACTGTTTTTT
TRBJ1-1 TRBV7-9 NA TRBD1 CASRPGGLTEAFF TGTGCCAGCAGACCAGGGGGCCTCACTGAAGCTTTCTTT
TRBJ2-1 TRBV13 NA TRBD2 CASSLEGSGRALRNEQFF TGTGCCAGCAGCTTAGAGGGTAGCGGGAGGGCCCTTAGGAATGAGCAGTTCTTC
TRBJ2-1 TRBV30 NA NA CAWSVGVVEQFF TGTGCCTGGAGTGTAGGCGTGGTAGAGCAGTTCTTC
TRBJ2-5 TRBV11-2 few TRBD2 CASSYGLAGGEETQYF TGTGCCAGCAGCTACGGACTAGCGGGAGGAGAAGAGACCCAGTACTTC
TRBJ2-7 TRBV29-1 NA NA CSGGGGPYEQYF TGCAGCGGAGGCGGCGGTCCCTACGAGCAGTACTTC
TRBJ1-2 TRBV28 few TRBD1 CASSLPGGSLYGYTF TGTGCCAGCAGTCTCCCAGGGGGATCCCTCTATGGCTACACCTTC
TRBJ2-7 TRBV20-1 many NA CSASSGSFYEQYF TGCAGTGCTTCTTCCGGGTCCTTTTACGAGCAGTACTTC
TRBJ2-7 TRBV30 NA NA CAWSVGDYEQYF TGTGCCTGGAGCGTGGGGGACTACGAGCAGTACTTC
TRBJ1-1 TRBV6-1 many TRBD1 CASSALPGQTNTEAFF TGTGCCAGCAGTGCGCTCCCGGGACAGACGAACACTGAAGCTTTCTTT
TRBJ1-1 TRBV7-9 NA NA CASSNRDTYEAFF TGTGCCAGCAGCAACCGGGACACTTATGAAGCTTTCTTT
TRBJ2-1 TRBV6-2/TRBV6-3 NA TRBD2 CASSYVVTSGGEYNEQFF TGTGCCAGCAGTTACGTTGTGACTAGCGGGGGGGAGTACAATGAGCAGTTCTTC
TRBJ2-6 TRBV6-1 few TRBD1 CASSEGDRAYSGANVLTF TGTGCCAGCAGTGAAGGAGACAGGGCTTACTCTGGGGCCAACGTCCTGACTTTC
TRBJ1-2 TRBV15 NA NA CATSRDRGRNYGYTF TGTGCCACCAGCAGAGATCGGGGTCGTAACTATGGCTACACCTTC
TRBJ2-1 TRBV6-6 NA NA CASSYMVYNEQFF TGTGCCAGCAGTTATATGGTTTACAATGAGCAGTTCTTC
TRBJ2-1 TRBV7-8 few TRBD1 CASSLTLRDRAPSRVNEQFF TGTGCCAGCAGCTTAACGTTGCGCGACAGGGCACCTTCTAGGGTCAATGAGCAGTTCTTC